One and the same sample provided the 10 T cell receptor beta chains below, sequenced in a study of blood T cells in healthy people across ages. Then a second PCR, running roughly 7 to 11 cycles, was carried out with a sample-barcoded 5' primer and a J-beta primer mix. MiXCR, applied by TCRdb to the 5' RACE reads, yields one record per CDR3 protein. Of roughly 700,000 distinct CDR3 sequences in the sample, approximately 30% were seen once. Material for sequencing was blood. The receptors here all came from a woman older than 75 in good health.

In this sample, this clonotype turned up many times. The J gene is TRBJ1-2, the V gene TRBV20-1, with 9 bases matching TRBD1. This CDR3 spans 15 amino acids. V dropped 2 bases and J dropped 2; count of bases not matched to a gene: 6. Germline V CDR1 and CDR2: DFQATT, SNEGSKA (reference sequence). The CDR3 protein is CSARPTTGGNYGYTF. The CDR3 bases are TGCAGTGCTAGACCGACAACAGGGGGCAACTATGGCTACACCTTC.

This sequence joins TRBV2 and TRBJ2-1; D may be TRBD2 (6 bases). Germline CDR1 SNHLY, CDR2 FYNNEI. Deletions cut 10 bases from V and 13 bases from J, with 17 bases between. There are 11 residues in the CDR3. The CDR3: CATFSGLRQFF. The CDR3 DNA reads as TGTGCCACCTTCTCGGGACTCCGTCAGTTCTTC.

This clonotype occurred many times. This CDR3 is CASSRVGESPYEQYF. The CDR3 DNA reads as TGTGCCAGCAGCCGAGTCGGGGAGTCCCCCTACGAGCAGTACTTC. The chain uses TRBV7-2 and TRBJ2-7; D perhaps matches TRBD2 (5 bases). Germline-derived CDR1 and CDR2 are SGHTA and FQGNSA. Trimming took 5 bases from V and 2 from J, leaving 16 bases between them. CDR3 size: 15 residues.

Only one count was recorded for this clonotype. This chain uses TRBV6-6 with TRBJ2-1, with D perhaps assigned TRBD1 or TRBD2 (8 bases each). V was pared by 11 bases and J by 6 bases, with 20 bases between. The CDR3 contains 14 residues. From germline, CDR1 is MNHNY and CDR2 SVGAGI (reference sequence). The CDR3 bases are TGTGCCGGCGCGGGGGGACAGGAGGTCAATGAGCAGTTCTTC. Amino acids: CAGAGGQEVNEQFF.

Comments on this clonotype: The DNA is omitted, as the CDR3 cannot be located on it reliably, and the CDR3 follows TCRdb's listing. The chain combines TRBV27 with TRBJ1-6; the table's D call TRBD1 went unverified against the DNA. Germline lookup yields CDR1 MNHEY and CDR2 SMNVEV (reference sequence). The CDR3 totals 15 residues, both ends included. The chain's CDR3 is CASSPWGEGNSPPHF.

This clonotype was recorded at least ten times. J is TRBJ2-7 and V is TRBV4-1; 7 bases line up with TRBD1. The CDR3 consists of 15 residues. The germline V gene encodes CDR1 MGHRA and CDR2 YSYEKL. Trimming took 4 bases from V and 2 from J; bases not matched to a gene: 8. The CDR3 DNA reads TGCGCCAGCAGCCCAACCGGGACAGTAACCTACGAGCAGTACTTC. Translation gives CASSPTGTVTYEQYF.

For the CDR3, the DNA is TGCAGTGCTAGAGATCCGAGGACTAGCGGGAGTTCCTACAATGAGCAGTTCTTC. It is translated as CSARDPRTSGSSYNEQFF. The rearrangement joins TRBV20-1 to TRBJ2-1; 13 nucleotides align to TRBD2. The CDR3 is 18 amino acids. Trimming removed 0 bases from V and 1 base from J; junction bases left unmatched: 6. Germline assignment: CDR1 DFQATT and CDR2 SNEGSKA (reference sequence).

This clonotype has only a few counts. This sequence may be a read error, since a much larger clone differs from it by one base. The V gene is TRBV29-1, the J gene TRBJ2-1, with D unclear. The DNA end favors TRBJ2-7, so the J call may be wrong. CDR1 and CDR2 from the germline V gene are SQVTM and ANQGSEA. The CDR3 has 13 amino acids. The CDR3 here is CSVEEGGYNEQYF. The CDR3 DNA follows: TGCAGCGTTGAAGAAGGCGGCTACAATGAGCAGTACTTC.

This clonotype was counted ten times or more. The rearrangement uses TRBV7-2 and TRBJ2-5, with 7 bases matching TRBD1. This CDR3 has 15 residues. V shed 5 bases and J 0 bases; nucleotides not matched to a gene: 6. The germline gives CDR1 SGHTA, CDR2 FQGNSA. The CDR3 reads CASSTTGEYQETQYF. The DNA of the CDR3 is TGTGCCAGCAGCACCACAGGGGAGTACCAAGAGACCCAGTACTTC.

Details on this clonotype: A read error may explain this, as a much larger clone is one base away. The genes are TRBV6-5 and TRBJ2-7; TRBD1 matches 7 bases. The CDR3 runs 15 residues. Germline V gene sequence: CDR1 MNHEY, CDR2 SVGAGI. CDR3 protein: CVSKGSGQGAYEQYF. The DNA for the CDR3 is TGTGTCAGCAAAGGATCTGGGCAGGGGGCCTACGAGCAGTACTTC.